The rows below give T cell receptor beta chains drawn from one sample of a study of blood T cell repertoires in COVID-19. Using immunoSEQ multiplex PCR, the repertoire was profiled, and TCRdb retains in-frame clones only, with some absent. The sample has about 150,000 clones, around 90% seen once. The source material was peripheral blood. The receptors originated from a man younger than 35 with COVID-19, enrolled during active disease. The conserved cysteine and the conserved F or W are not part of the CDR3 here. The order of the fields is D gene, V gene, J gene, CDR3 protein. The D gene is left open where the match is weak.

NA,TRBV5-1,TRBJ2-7,ASSSGVNEQY
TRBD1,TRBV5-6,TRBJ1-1,ASSLLGRGLDEAF
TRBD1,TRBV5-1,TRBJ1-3,ASSLATGGWNTIY
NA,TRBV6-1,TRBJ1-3,ASSEAGHGGNTIY
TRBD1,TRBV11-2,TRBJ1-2,ASSRDRANYGYT
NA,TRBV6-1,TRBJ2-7,ASSERGPTGTYEQY
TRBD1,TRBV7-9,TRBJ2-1,ASSLQQGAFYNEQF
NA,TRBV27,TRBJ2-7,ASSTYRSSYEQY
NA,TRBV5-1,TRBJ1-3,ASSPQTGSGNTIY
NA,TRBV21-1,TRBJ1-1,ASSKGDRGGTEAF
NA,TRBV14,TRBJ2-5,ASSTGRETQY
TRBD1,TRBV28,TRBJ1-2,ASTTPARGNYGYT
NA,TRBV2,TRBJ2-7,ASRGSHYEQY
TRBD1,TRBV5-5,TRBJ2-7,ASSQDRVTYEQY
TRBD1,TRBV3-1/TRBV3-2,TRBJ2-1,ASSIRPTGDEQF
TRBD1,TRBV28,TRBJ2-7,ASRGTGSDEQY
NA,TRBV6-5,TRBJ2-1,ASAGDYNEQF
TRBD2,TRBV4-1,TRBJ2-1,ASSQPTSGRGRDEQF
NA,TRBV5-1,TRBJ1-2,ASRMDSSYGYT
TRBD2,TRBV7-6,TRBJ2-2,ASSLVGWREGLTGELF
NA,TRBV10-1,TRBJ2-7,ASSRDSHPYEQY
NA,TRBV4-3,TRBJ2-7,ASSQDERVEQY
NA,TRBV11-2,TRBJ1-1,ASSLTRVGAF
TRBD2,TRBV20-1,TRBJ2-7,SASNGSSGRRTKQY
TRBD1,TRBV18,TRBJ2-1,ASSPGRQGYNEQF
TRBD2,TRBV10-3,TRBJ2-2,ASGGSGSGPNTGELF
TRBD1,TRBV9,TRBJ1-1,ASSSRDSNTEAF
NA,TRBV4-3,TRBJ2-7,ASSQDLRRPPY
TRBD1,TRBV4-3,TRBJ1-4,ASSQDRGGDHEKLL
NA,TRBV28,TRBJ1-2,ASRDSAVNYGYT
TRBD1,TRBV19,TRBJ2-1,ASSFTTGGNEQF
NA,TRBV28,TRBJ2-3,ASSRGIEPTDTQY
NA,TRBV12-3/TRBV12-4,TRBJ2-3,ASSRDTDTQY
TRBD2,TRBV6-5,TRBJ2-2,ASRTSGTGELF
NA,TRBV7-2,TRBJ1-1,ASSLGGDRYF
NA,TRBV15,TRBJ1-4,ATSRLTGEKLF